What follows are 10 T cell receptor beta chains derived from one specimen sequenced in a study of cytomegalovirus exposure and HLA in healthy donors. Researchers ran the PCR with 60 Vbeta and 13 Jbeta primers. Sequencing used immunoSEQ multiplex PCR; TCRdb keeps in-frame clones, though not all of them. The sample yields over 150,000 clones, more than 75% seen once. Material: PBMCs. All receptors derive from a girl aged 2-10 years in good health and CMV-seropositive.

The chain has TRBV4-1 and TRBJ2-1, with 7 bases fitting TRBD1. After removal of 7 bases from V and 4 bases from J, the junction contained 10 bases not matched to a gene. The CDR3 contains 15 residues. From germline, CDR1 is MGHRA and CDR2 YSYEKL. The CDR3 loop is CASNPEGAWYNEQFF. The CDR3 nucleotides are TGCGCCAGCAACCCCGAGGGGGCCTGGTACAATGAGCAGTTCTTC.

This chain joins TRBV5-1 and TRBJ2-2; D remains unclear. Germline CDR1 reads SGHRS; CDR2 reads YFSETQ. Between the trimmed V and J ends, which lost 1 base and 6 bases, there was a span of 10 bases. CDR3 length: 14 residues. CDR3 bases: TGCGCCAGCAGCTTGTCAGTCAGTCCCGGGGAGCTGTTTTTT. As protein: CASSLSVSPGELFF.

CDR3 in DNA: TGCGCCAGCAGCTCGACAGACCCACAAGAGACCCAGTACTTC. Amino acid sequence: CASSSTDPQETQYF. The chain is built from TRBV5-1 and TRBJ2-5; a possible D gene is TRBD1 (5 bases). The CDR3 has 14 residues. Trimming cost V 3 bases and J 2 bases, with 11 bases left between them. Germline V gene lookup returns CDR1 SGHRS and CDR2 YFSETQ.

The chain uses TRBV15 and TRBJ1-5; no clear D. V was cut by 8 bases and J by 0 bases, with 17 bases left in between. Germline CDR1 is LNHNV and CDR2 is YYDKDF (reference sequence). The CDR3 consists of 16 residues. CDR3 DNA: TGTGCCACCCGTTCTAGTGCGGGTTTTAGCAATCAGCCCCAGCATTTT. Its translation is CATRSSAGFSNQPQHF.

The chain employs TRBV30 and TRBJ2-5, with D perhaps matching TRBD2 (6 bases). This CDR3 has 14 residues. Germline-derived CDR1 and CDR2 are GTSNPN and SVGIG (reference sequence). The V end was cut by 3 bases, the J end by 5 bases, with 16 bases between. The chain's CDR3 is CAWREDGSWETQYF. The CDR3 coding sequence is TGTGCCTGGAGAGAGGACGGGAGTTGGGAGACCCAGTACTTC.

The rearrangement joins TRBV30 to TRBJ2-2, with 7 bases matching TRBD2. The CDR3 length is 18 residues. CDR1 and CDR2 (germline): GTSNPN, SVGIG (reference sequence). The ends lost 7 bases at V and 2 bases at J; junction bases unmatched: 19. The CDR3 spells CAFRASQGGGINTGELFF. Here the CDR3 DNA reads TGTGCCTTTAGGGCGTCCCAGGGCGGGGGAATTAACACCGGGGAGCTGTTTTTT. Full variable domain (remainder filled in from reference TRBV30 and TRBJ2-2): SQTIHQWPATLVQPVGSPLSLECTVEGTSNPNLYWYRQAAGRGLQLLFYSVGIGQISSEVPQNLSASRPQDRQFILSSKKLLLSDSGFYLCAFRASQGGGINTGELFFGEGSRLTVL.

This clone was seen only a few times. Here the CDR3 DNA reads TGTGCCACCAGCAGGCGAGGATGGGACAGAGGGACTAGCGGGAACCTCAATGAGCAGTTCTTC. Its translation: CATSRRGWDRGTSGNLNEQFF. The J gene is TRBJ2-1, the V gene TRBV15, with 13 bases that match TRBD2. CDR1 is LNHNV and CDR2 is YYDKDF in the germline V gene (reference sequence). The J segment lost 6 bases and the V segment lost 3 bases, leaving 20 bases of the junction unmatched. This CDR3 is 21 amino acids long.

A note on this clone: A read error may produce the germline difference seen at one junction end. The gene calls are TRBV4-1 and TRBJ2-7, with D perhaps matching TRBD1 (6 bases). Germline assignment: CDR1 MGHRA and CDR2 YSYEKL. This CDR3 comprises 14 residues. This CDR3 is CASSPRDISYKQYF. CDR3 sequence (DNA): TGCGCCAGCAGCCCCCGGGACATTTCCTACAAGCAGTACTTC.

The CDR3 loop is CASSVEYGGDTDTQYF. In DNA, the CDR3 is TGTGCCAGCAGCGTAGAGTACGGTGGGGACACCGATACGCAGTATTTT. The V gene is TRBV9, the J gene TRBJ2-3, with D perhaps TRBD1 (6 bases). This CDR3 has 16 amino acids. V shed 0 bases and J shed 6 bases, with 17 bases lying between them. Germline V CDR1 and CDR2: SGDLS, YYNGEE. Full variable domain (outside the CDR3, taken from reference TRBV9 and TRBJ2-3): DSGVTQTPKHLITATGQRVTLRCSPRSGDLSVYWYQQSLDQGLQFLIQYYNGEERAKGNILERFSAQQFPDLHSELNLSSLELGDSALYFCASSVEYGGDTDTQYFGPGTRLTVL.

In this sample, this clone turned up a few times. The J gene is TRBJ1-3, the V gene TRBV9, with D tentatively TRBD1 (6 bases). The germline V and J ends were trimmed by 0 bases and 3 bases, with 10 bases remaining between them. The CDR3 extends over 15 amino acids. The germline gives CDR1 SGDLS, CDR2 YYNGEE. The CDR3, as DNA: TGTGCCAGCAGCGTAGAGCAGGGGTATGGAAACACCATATATTTT. It translates to CASSVEQGYGNTIYF.